The 27 T cell receptor beta chains given below trace back to one sample, sequenced in a study of T cell responses to AZD1222 COVID-19 vaccine. Profiling relied on immunoSEQ multiplex PCR, and the TCRdb table lists in-frame clones only, not all of them. The data show roughly 140,000 clones, more than 85% seen once. This specimen was peripheral blood, taken 28 days after the second AZD1222 dose. The receptors were sampled from an adult who received the AZD1222 COVID-19 vaccine.

The V and J genes are TRBV7-2 and TRBJ2-2, with 10 bases matching TRBD1. Germline CDR1 and CDR2: SGHTA and FQGNSA. This CDR3 has 19 residues. The trim removed 1 base at V and 6 bases at J, leaving 14 bases unmatched. CDR3 coding DNA: TGTGCCAGCAGCTTAGTGGGACAGGGGATGAGCGGGAGTGCCGGGGAGCTGTTTTTT. Amino acids: CASSLVGQGMSGSAGELFF.

V gene TRBV7-2 combines with J gene TRBJ1-2; D is uncertain. The CDR3 covers 13 residues. Germline V lookup: CDR1 SGHTA, CDR2 FQGNSA. The V end lost 1 base, the J end lost 8 bases, and 11 bases lay between the germline ends. CDR3 nucleotide sequence: TGTGCCAGCAGCTTAGGGCAAACAGACGGCTACACCTTC. Translating gives CASSLGQTDGYTF.

The rearrangement links TRBV7-3 to TRBJ1-6, with 7 bases matching TRBD1. The CDR3 consists of 13 residues. CDR1 SGHTA and CDR2 FQGTGA come from the germline V gene. Trimming cost V 8 bases and J 7 bases; bases outside gene matches: 5. CDR3 DNA sequence: TGTGCCAGCGCTGGGGACAGCAATTCACCCCTCCACTTT. Its protein product is CASAGDSNSPLHF.

This chain connects TRBV2 to TRBJ1-2, with D maybe TRBD1 (5 bases). The CDR3 is 13 residues long. Germline V gene data show CDR1 as SNHLY and CDR2 as FYNNEI. Deletions cut 8 bases from V and 0 bases from J, with 10 bases between. CDR3 sequence (DNA): TGTGCCAGCCACAGCAGGGCTAACTATGGCTACACCTTC. Protein sequence: CASHSRANYGYTF.

This rearrangement joins TRBV14 to TRBJ2-1; D gene ambiguous. CDR1 and CDR2 (germline): SGHDN, FVKESK. V was shortened by 0 bases and J by 4 bases, with 7 bases between the two germline ends. The CDR3 loop spans 14 amino acids. The CDR3 DNA sequence: TGTGCCAGCAGCCAAGAATGGGGATACAATGAGCAGTTCTTC. Its translation: CASSQEWGYNEQFF.

The genes are TRBV27 and TRBJ1-4, with a tentative D call TRBD1 (6 bases). Germline V CDR1 and CDR2: MNHEY, SMNVEV (reference sequence). The CDR3 covers 16 residues. Trimming left V 2 bases short and J 4 bases short, with 14 bases between. The CDR3 region is CASSLMGGRGNEKLFF. DNA for the CDR3: TGTGCCAGCAGTTTAATGGGCGGCAGGGGTAATGAAAAACTGTTTTTT. The complete variable domain, with remaining parts taken from reference TRBV27 and TRBJ1-4, reads EAQVTQNPRYLITVTGKKLTVTCSQNMNHEYMSWYRQDPGLGLRQIYYSMNVEVTDKGDVPEGYKVSRKEKRNFPLILESPSPNQTSLYFCASSLMGGRGNEKLFFGSGTQLSVL.

The V and J genes are TRBV23-1 and TRBJ2-2; TRBD2 matches at 15 bases. Being an ORF, TRBV23-1 has a function that is uncertain. The ends lost 7 bases at V and 1 base at J; junction bases unmatched: 7. There are 18 residues in the CDR3. This CDR3 reads CASTNGTSGGLNTGELFF. The CDR3 nucleotides read TGCGCCAGCACAAACGGGACTAGCGGGGGGTTGAACACCGGGGAGCTGTTTTTT.

The CDR3 DNA reads as TGTGCCAGCAGCTTCGGGGGTAGCAATCAGCCCCAGCATTTT. Its translation: CASSFGGSNQPQHF. This chain uses TRBV9 with TRBJ1-5, with D possibly matching TRBD1 (5 bases). The germline gives CDR1 SGDLS, CDR2 YYNGEE. The CDR3 loop spans 14 amino acids. V gave up 4 bases and J gave up 0 bases, with 8 bases separating them.

The CDR3 loop is CASILQGVPYEQYF. The CDR3 nucleotides are TGTGCCAGCATTCTACAGGGGGTTCCCTACGAGCAGTACTTC. This chain connects TRBV28 to TRBJ2-7, with 8 bases identical to TRBD1. V gave up 7 bases and J gave up 2 bases; unmatched junction bases: 7. The CDR3 is made up of 14 amino acids. CDR1 is MDHEN and CDR2 is SYDVKM in the germline V gene. The whole variable domain, remainder taken from reference TRBV28 and TRBJ2-7, is DVKVTQSSRYLVKRTGEKVFLECVQDMDHENMFWYRQDPGLGLRLIYFSYDVKMKEKGDIPEGYSVSREKKERFSLILESASTNQTSMYLCASILQGVPYEQYFGPGTRLTVT.

This clone was recorded once. This chain links TRBV28 with TRBJ1-1, with 7 bases matching TRBD1. V lost 0 bases and J lost 3; bases outside the gene matches: 4. This CDR3 has 15 residues. Germline loops: CDR1 MDHEN, CDR2 SYDVKM. In DNA form, the CDR3 reads TGTGCCAGCAGTTTATGGCACAGGGGAGACACTGAAGCTTTCTTT. Its protein is CASSLWHRGDTEAFF.

The gene calls are TRBV12-3 or TRBV12-4 and TRBJ1-1; 7 bases fit TRBD1. V lost 7 bases to trimming and J lost 6 bases; unmatched junction nucleotides: 5. This CDR3 contains 12 residues. CDR3 nucleotide sequence: TGTGCCAGCATTTACAGGGGTCCTGAAGCTTTCTTT. It yields the protein CASIYRGPEAFF.

This clone was detected only once. This chain connects TRBV27 to TRBJ2-7, with D perhaps TRBD2 (6 bases). CDR1 is MNHEY and CDR2 is SMNVEV in the germline V gene (reference sequence). The CDR3 has 14 amino acids. V was shortened by 7 bases and J by 4 bases, with 17 bases between the two germline ends. DNA for the CDR3: TGTGCCAGCACCACTCAGAAGGAGGGTTACGAGCAGTACTTC. The encoded protein is CASTTQKEGYEQYF.

The chain has TRBV27 and TRBJ2-1; no definite D call. Germline V gene data show CDR1 as MNHEY and CDR2 as SMNVEV (reference sequence). Trimming shortened V by 0 bases and J by 5 bases, and 5 bases separated the two germline ends. The CDR3 has 13 amino acids. Here the CDR3 DNA reads TGTGCCAGCAGTTTATCGGGTGACAATGAGCAGTTCTTC. Translated: CASSLSGDNEQFF.

J is TRBJ2-3 and V is TRBV5-5; D gene unclear. CDR3 length equals 12 residues. CDR1 and CDR2 from the germline V gene are SGHKS and YYEKEE (reference sequence). V shed 0 bases and J shed 8 bases, with 7 bases lying between them. This CDR3 is CASSLGGGTQYF. DNA of the CDR3: TGTGCCAGCAGCTTGGGAGGTGGTACGCAGTATTTT.

The genes are TRBV20-1 and TRBJ2-1; TRBD2 might be the D (6 bases). Trimming removed 3 bases from V and 4 bases from J, with 16 bases in between. There are 15 residues in the CDR3. CDR1 and CDR2 (germline): DFQATT, SNEGSKA (reference sequence). CDR3 nucleotides: TGCAGTGCTAGTTTCGGTGGGCGGGGTTACAATGAGCAGTTCTTC. Translated: CSASFGGRGYNEQFF.

The chain recombines TRBV30 with TRBJ2-2; tentatively, D is TRBD1 (6 bases). V was pared by 4 bases and J by 5 bases, with 14 bases between. Germline V CDR1 and CDR2: GTSNPN, SVGIG (reference sequence). This CDR3 is built from 14 residues. CDR3 residues: CAWNTGMVTGELFF. CDR3 sequence (DNA): TGTGCCTGGAACACAGGGATGGTAACCGGGGAGCTGTTTTTT. Full variable domain (rest looked up from reference TRBV30 and TRBJ2-2): SQTIHQWPATLVQPVGSPLSLECTVEGTSNPNLYWYRQAAGRGLQLLFYSVGIGQISSEVPQNLSASRPQDRQFILSSKKLLLSDSGFYLCAWNTGMVTGELFFGEGSRLTVL.

V usage is TRBV19 and J usage is TRBJ2-1; D might be TRBD2 (5 bases). In germline, CDR1 is LNHDA, CDR2 SQIVND (reference sequence). Trimming shortened V by 10 bases and J by 7 bases, and 20 bases separated the two germline ends. The CDR3 covers 14 residues. CDR3 sequence reads: CATSVATALNEQFF. DNA for the CDR3: TGTGCCACCTCGGTAGCGACCGCGTTAAATGAGCAGTTCTTC.

The gene calls are TRBV13 and TRBJ1-6, with TRBD1 matching over 10 bases. In germline, CDR1 is PRHDT, CDR2 FYEKMQ (reference sequence). Unmatched junction bases numbered 8, after V lost 2 bases and J lost 10 bases. The CDR3 is 16 residues long. The CDR3: CASSLSGQGVGSPLHF. The CDR3 DNA follows: TGTGCCAGCAGCTTATCTGGACAGGGGGTAGGCTCACCCCTCCACTTT.

V and J are TRBV7-9 and TRBJ1-2, with 9 bases fitting TRBD1. The CDR3 is 14 residues long. V lost 3 bases, J lost 5 bases, and 4 bases stayed unmatched. Germline V gene data show CDR1 as SEHNR and CDR2 as FQNEAQ (reference sequence). CDR3 DNA: TGTGCCAGCAGCTTGGTCGGACAGGGGTATGGCTACACCTTC. Protein product: CASSLVGQGYGYTF.

This clone has a handful of counts. V and J are TRBV3-1 (or the pseudogene TRBV3-2) and TRBJ1-3; D gene ambiguous. CDR1 LGHDT and CDR2 YNNKEL come from the germline V gene (reference sequence). Trimming removed 1 base at V and 0 bases at J, with 4 bases between. The CDR3 has 14 residues. CDR3 loop: CASSQGPSGNTIYF. The CDR3, as DNA: TGTGCCAGCAGCCAAGGGCCCTCTGGAAACACCATATATTTT.

V and J are TRBV19 and TRBJ1-2, with D unclear. From germline, CDR1 is LNHDA and CDR2 SQIVND (reference sequence). The CDR3 is 16 residues long. V lost 1 base and J 4 bases, leaving 16 bases between the germline ends. The CDR3 region has the DNA TGTGCCAGTAGTATAGTGTACGGGATATTCCTCTATGGCTACACCTTC. The encoded protein is CASSIVYGIFLYGYTF.

This chain joins TRBV5-1 and TRBJ1-4, with no clear D. The CDR3 sequence is 15 residues long. CDR1 is SGHRS and CDR2 is YFSETQ in the germline V gene. Trimming pared 2 bases from V and 0 bases from J, leaving 8 bases between. CDR3 loop: CASSFQLSTNEKLFF. As DNA, the CDR3 is TGCGCCAGCAGCTTTCAGCTGTCAACTAATGAAAAACTGTTTTTT.

The J gene is TRBJ2-7, the V gene TRBV4-1, with TRBD2 matching over 13 bases. The CDR3 has 19 amino acids. Germline V gene sequence: CDR1 MGHRA, CDR2 YSYEKL. With V trimmed by 0 bases and J by 7 bases, 15 bases remained unmatched. In nucleotides, the CDR3 is TGCGCCAGCAGCCAAGATGCTACTAGCGGGAGGGCTGTCGTTTGGGAGCAGTACTTC. Translation: CASSQDATSGRAVVWEQYF.

The chain employs TRBV6-5 and TRBJ1-1; D gene uncertain. The CDR3 loop spans 11 amino acids. V lost 11 bases, J lost 2 bases, and 9 bases lay in between. CDR1 and CDR2 (germline): MNHEY, SVGAGI. CDR3 DNA sequence: TGTGCCGGCGGGAGTAACACTGAAGCTTTCTTT. It translates to CAGGSNTEAFF.

CDR3 coding DNA: TGTGCCAGCAGTTTGAGGGGGTCTGGCTACACCTTC. Amino acids: CASSLRGSGYTF. This chain connects TRBV27 to TRBJ1-2; a weak D match, TRBD1 (6 bases). There are 12 residues in the CDR3. Per the germline V gene, CDR1 is MNHEY and CDR2 is SMNVEV (reference sequence). Trimming stripped 3 bases from V and 7 bases from J, with 9 bases between.

This chain uses TRBV24-1 with TRBJ2-6; D remains unclear. Trimming took 3 bases from V and 2 from J, leaving 13 bases between them. The V gene's germline CDR1 is KGHDR and CDR2 SFDVKD. This CDR3 spans 17 amino acids. The CDR3 here is CATSDGREATGANVLTF. In DNA, the CDR3 is TGTGCCACCAGTGATGGCCGAGAGGCTACTGGGGCCAACGTCCTGACTTTC.

The CDR3 reads CASSAVTGELFF. CDR3 nucleotides: TGTGCCAGCAGTGCAGTGACCGGGGAGCTGTTTTTT. The chain couples TRBV9 to TRBJ2-2; D is undetermined. V was shortened by 5 bases and J by 5 bases, with 7 bases between the two germline ends. CDR3 length: 12 residues. Germline lookup yields CDR1 SGDLS and CDR2 YYNGEE.